Below are 27 T cell receptor beta chains sequenced from a single sample in a study of T-cell reconstitution after alpha-beta-depleted transplantation in children. Researchers prepared the TCRbeta library using unique molecular identifiers, the study reports. TCRdb ran MiXCR on the PCR reads and lists one entry per CDR3 protein. This sample has about 500,000 distinct CDR3 sequences; over 25% occur once, and the top ten carry 2% to 3%. The sequences come from PBMCs from the stem cell graft donor, collected from the stem cell graft. Every receptor here comes from a human donor who donated a stem cell graft to a child with aplastic anemia.

The chain links TRBV30 to TRBJ2-1, with D possibly TRBD2 on 6 matching bases. The V gene's germline CDR1 is GTSNPN and CDR2 SVGIG (reference sequence). The CDR3 runs 13 residues. The germline V and J ends were trimmed by 3 bases and 7 bases, with 13 bases remaining between them. The CDR3 nucleotides are TGTGCCTGGAGGGAGGGAACCTCTAATGAGCAGTTCTTC. It yields the protein CAWREGTSNEQFF. The full variable domain, rest sourced from reference TRBV30 and TRBJ2-1, is SQTIHQWPATLVQPVGSPLSLECTVEGTSNPNLYWYRQAAGRGLQLLFYSVGIGQISSEVPQNLSASRPQDRQFILSSKKLLLSDSGFYLCAWREGTSNEQFFGPGTRLTVL.

This clonotype showed up just once. The genes are TRBV4-2 and TRBJ2-3; D gene unclear. The CDR3 is 13 amino acids. V lost 4 bases and J 5 bases, leaving 10 bases between the germline ends. Per germline, CDR1 LGHNA and CDR2 YNFKEQ. The CDR3 here is CASSPQSGDTQYF. The CDR3 DNA reads TGTGCCAGCAGCCCTCAATCGGGAGATACGCAGTATTTT.

In nucleotides, the CDR3 is TGTGCCAGCACTAAGACAGGAATCACCGGGGAGCTGTTTTTT. Residues: CASTKTGITGELFF. The chain combines TRBV6-2 or TRBV6-3 with TRBJ2-2; D is perhaps TRBD1 (6 bases). V was shortened by 7 bases and J by 4 bases, with 13 bases between the two germline ends. The CDR3 has 14 amino acids. CDR1 is MNHEY, CDR2 SVGEGT, per germline.

This clonotype has more than one count but fewer than ten. The chain is built from TRBV3-1 and TRBJ2-5; no clear D gene. In germline, CDR1 is LGHDT, CDR2 YNNKEL (reference sequence). This CDR3 is 12 amino acids long. V lost 1 base and J lost 5, with 5 bases in between. The CDR3 DNA is TGTGCCAGCAGCCAAGTTGGGGAGACCCAGTACTTC. Its protein is CASSQVGETQYF.

This sequence joins TRBV5-1 and TRBJ2-1; 10 positions agree with TRBD2. V shed 0 bases and J 2 bases; nucleotides not matched to a gene: 8. CDR3 length: 18 amino acids. Germline values: CDR1 SGHRS, CDR2 YFSETQ. CDR3 coding DNA: TGCGCCAGCAGCTTGGATAGCGGGAGGTTTCCCCCCTACAATGAGCAGTTCTTC. Its protein is CASSLDSGRFPPYNEQFF.

The CDR3 DNA reads TGTGCCAGCAGCTCCTTTGGGGGCGGGAGTGAATCCCCCTACAATGAGCAGTTCTTC. Translated, it gives CASSSFGGGSESPYNEQFF. The J gene is TRBJ2-1, the V gene TRBV5-4; TRBD2 might be the D (7 bases). CDR1 and CDR2 from the germline V gene are SGHNT and YYREEE (reference sequence). The CDR3 runs 19 residues. The germline V and J ends were trimmed by 3 bases and 2 bases, with 24 bases remaining between them.

This clonotype was counted only a few times. The rearrangement joins TRBV20-1 to TRBJ1-5; weak D call: TRBD1 (5 bases). Trimming left V 3 bases short and J 2 bases short, with 11 bases between. The CDR3 extends over 14 amino acids. The germline V gene encodes CDR1 DFQATT and CDR2 SNEGSKA (reference sequence). The CDR3 sequence: CSASEGQGNQPQHF. The CDR3 region has the DNA TGCAGTGCTAGTGAAGGACAAGGCAATCAGCCCCAGCATTTT.

V gene TRBV29-1 combines with J gene TRBJ1-1; 7 bases line up with TRBD1. The CDR3 is made up of 14 amino acids. J gave up 1 base and V 6 bases, and 8 bases lay outside the gene matches. Germline V lookup: CDR1 SQVTM, CDR2 ANQGSEA. The CDR3, as DNA: TGCAGCGTAGATCAAAGGGGGCCGAACACTGAAGCTTTCTTT. It specifies CSVDQRGPNTEAFF.

This clonotype was picked up a small number of times. The chain links TRBV9 to TRBJ2-2; D uncertain. CDR3 length: 14 residues. V lost 4 bases, J lost 8 bases, and 15 bases lay in between. Germline lookup yields CDR1 SGDLS and CDR2 YYNGEE. The CDR3 protein is CASSSRIQSGELFF. The CDR3 nucleotides are TGTGCCAGCAGCTCTCGGATACAATCGGGGGAGCTGTTTTTT.

V gene TRBV5-1 combines with J gene TRBJ1-1; D is undetermined. This CDR3 comprises 13 residues. V lost 4 bases and J 3 bases, leaving 10 bases between the germline ends. The germline V gene encodes CDR1 SGHRS and CDR2 YFSETQ. The CDR3: CASSRGWDTEAFF. In DNA form, the CDR3 reads TGCGCCAGCAGCCGAGGGTGGGACACTGAAGCTTTCTTT.

In its sample, this clonotype was seen a few times. This CDR3 is CSARSRDTQYF. For the CDR3, the DNA is TGCAGTGCTAGGTCCAGAGATACGCAGTATTTT. The V gene is TRBV20-1, the J gene TRBJ2-3; D not certain. The CDR3 sequence is 11 residues long. Germline loops: CDR1 DFQATT, CDR2 SNEGSKA (reference sequence). The V end was cut by 3 bases, the J end by 5 bases, with 6 bases between.

This clonotype showed up just a few times. The genes are TRBV12-3 or TRBV12-4 and TRBJ1-2; TRBD1 aligns across 9 bases. The CDR3 totals 16 residues. V shed 4 bases and J 3 bases; nucleotides not matched to a gene: 9. The CDR3 is CASSSPPGQGDYGYTF. CDR3 nucleotide sequence: TGTGCCAGCAGTTCCCCGCCGGGACAGGGAGACTATGGCTACACCTTC.

This clonotype has a handful of counts. This chain joins TRBV9 and TRBJ1-1; D not certain. The CDR3 runs to 15 residues. The V and J ends lost 0 bases and 0 bases respectively, with 9 bases between them. The germline gives CDR1 SGDLS, CDR2 YYNGEE. CDR3 sequence: CASSVGPLMNTEAFF. Written as DNA, the CDR3 is TGTGCCAGCAGCGTAGGACCATTAATGAACACTGAAGCTTTCTTT.

The CDR3 here is CASSSRARTTNEKLFF. The CDR3, as DNA: TGTGCCAGCAGCTCCCGGGCGCGAACAACTAATGAAAAACTGTTTTTT. The gene calls are TRBV6-2 or TRBV6-3 and TRBJ1-4; D uncertain. CDR1 and CDR2 from the germline V gene are MNHEY and SVGEGT. V was pared by 6 bases and J by 0 bases, with 14 bases between. The CDR3 is 16 amino acids.

This clonotype was seen a handful of times. The V and J genes are TRBV7-8 and TRBJ2-7; TRBD1 aligns across 9 bases. The CDR3 is 15 residues long. V dropped 5 bases and J dropped 5; count of bases not matched to a gene: 10. Germline values: CDR1 SGHVS, CDR2 FQNEAQ. DNA for the CDR3: TGTGCCAGCAGCCAGACCGGGACAGGGTATCACGAGCAGTACTTC. This gives the protein CASSQTGTGYHEQYF.

In its sample, this clonotype was seen a few times. The rearrangement joins TRBV6-5 to TRBJ2-7, with D unresolved. This CDR3 has 14 residues. Per germline, CDR1 MNHEY and CDR2 SVGAGI. With 0 bases removed from V and 3 bases from J, the gap between germline ends came to 9 bases. In DNA, the CDR3 is TGTGCCAGCAGTTACTCGGGCCCCCTCTACGAGCAGTACGTC. Translation gives CASSYSGPLYEQYV.

The chain combines TRBV20-1 with TRBJ2-1, with D hard to call. The CDR3 loop spans 13 amino acids. The V gene lost 0 bases and the J gene lost 5 bases, with 8 bases spanning the gap. The germline V gene has CDR1 DFQATT and CDR2 SNEGSKA (reference sequence). This CDR3 is CSARDYRNNEQFF. CDR3 in DNA: TGCAGTGCTAGAGATTATCGGAACAATGAGCAGTTCTTC.

The gene calls are TRBV7-9 and TRBJ2-5; unclear D gene. Per the germline V gene, CDR1 is SEHNR and CDR2 is FQNEAQ (reference sequence). This CDR3 is 14 amino acids long. V was cut by 5 bases and J by 7 bases, with 17 bases left in between. CDR3 residues: CASSPWASVGTQYF. The CDR3 DNA reads as TGTGCCAGCAGCCCGTGGGCCTCCGTAGGGACCCAGTACTTC.

The chain is built from TRBV2 and TRBJ2-2; D is possibly TRBD2 (5 bases). Germline-derived CDR1 and CDR2 are SNHLY and FYNNEI. The length of the CDR3 is 15 residues. V gave up 6 bases and J gave up 0 bases, with 11 bases separating them. The CDR3 DNA is TGTGCCAGCAGAGGCGGACTGACGAACACCGGGGAGCTGTTTTTT. It yields the protein CASRGGLTNTGELFF.

This clonotype was found a few times. The chain is built from TRBV20-1 and TRBJ1-1, with TRBD1 as a possible D gene (5 bases). Trimming stripped 5 bases from V and 5 bases from J, with 18 bases between. From germline, CDR1 is DFQATT and CDR2 SNEGSKA (reference sequence). The CDR3 covers 14 residues. CDR3 sequence: CSAPAPGARTEAFF. DNA of the CDR3: TGCAGTGCTCCAGCTCCCGGGGCGCGAACTGAAGCTTTCTTT.

This chain connects TRBV20-1 to TRBJ2-3; 8 nucleotides match TRBD2. The CDR3 spans 16 residues. In germline, CDR1 is DFQATT, CDR2 SNEGSKA (reference sequence). The ends lost 0 bases at V and 4 bases at J; junction bases unmatched: 9. CDR3 amino acids: CSARDPGGRQSDTQYF. The DNA of the CDR3 is TGCAGTGCTAGAGACCCGGGCGGGAGGCAATCAGATACGCAGTATTTT.

The chain couples TRBV10-2 to TRBJ2-3, with a weak D call TRBD1 (7 bases). Trimming removed 6 bases from V and 5 bases from J, with 18 bases in between. Looked up from germline, CDR1 is WSHSY and CDR2 is SAAADI. The CDR3 extends over 15 amino acids. CDR3 nucleotide sequence: TGCGCCAGCAGCCTCATGACTAGGGGGCGAGATACGCAGTATTTT. It is translated as CASSLMTRGRDTQYF.

There are a few counts of this clonotype. The chain joins TRBV11-2 to TRBJ2-1, with 10 bases fitting TRBD2. Germline CDR1 and CDR2: SGHAT and FQNNGV. The V segment lost 5 bases and the J segment 2 bases; nucleotides outside the gene matches: 3. This CDR3 comprises 15 residues. In nucleotides, the CDR3 is TGTGCCAGCAGCATCGGACTAGCGGCCTACAATGAGCAGTTCTTC. As protein: CASSIGLAAYNEQFF.

The chain has TRBV7-8 and TRBJ2-1; D is ambiguous. This CDR3 has 16 residues. Trimming pared 2 bases from V and 2 bases from J, leaving 13 bases between. Germline V gives CDR1 SGHVS, CDR2 FQNEAQ. The CDR3: CASSLFSEDPYNEQFF. CDR3 nucleotides: TGTGCCAGCAGCTTATTTTCTGAAGACCCCTACAATGAGCAGTTCTTC.

This clonotype was counted many times. This sequence joins TRBV20-1 and TRBJ1-3, with D perhaps TRBD1 (5 bases). The V gene's germline CDR1 is DFQATT and CDR2 SNEGSKA (reference sequence). Trimming stripped 7 bases from V and 4 bases from J, with 17 bases between. CDR3 length equals 14 residues. The DNA for the CDR3 is TGCAGTGTCCCGGGACCGCCCTTCGGAAACACCATATATTTT. Translating gives CSVPGPPFGNTIYF.

The chain uses TRBV5-1 and TRBJ1-4, with D possibly matching TRBD1 (5 bases). CDR1 SGHRS and CDR2 YFSETQ come from the germline V gene. Trimming took off 3 bases at V and 3 bases at J, with 12 bases between the two ends. This CDR3 comprises 15 residues. The CDR3 DNA follows: TGCGCCAGCAGCTCCAGGGCCAGCCCTAATGAAAAACTGTTTTTT. As protein: CASSSRASPNEKLFF.

This sequence joins TRBV4-1 and TRBJ2-7; TRBD2 might be the D (6 bases). The germline CDR1 and CDR2 sequences are MGHRA and YSYEKL. CDR3 length: 15 amino acids. V gave up 3 bases and J gave up 3 bases, with 15 bases separating them. The CDR3 DNA reads TGCGCCAGCAGCCAGGAACTCGGGAGCGGCTACGAGCAGTACTTC. Amino acids: CASSQELGSGYEQYF.